The 3 T cell receptor beta chains presented below share a single source sample, sequenced in a study of human T cells and chemical hapten exposure. TCRdb ran MiXCR on the RACE reads and lists one entry per CDR3 protein. The sample shows around 100,000 distinct CDR3 sequences, roughly a tenth of them seen only once. The time point here: pre-sensitization, week 0. Stated treatment: therapeutic diphenylcyclopropenone sensitization with weekly scalp DPC. Source: whole blood, taken in connection with sensitization to the hapten diphenylcyclopropenone (DPC). These receptors all come from a woman aged 55 to 70 with alopecia areata. Some clones in this sample may be carry-over from other donors' samples.

This clonotype appeared many times. V and J are TRBV15 and TRBJ1-4; 7 bases align to TRBD1. The V gene end was trimmed by 3 bases and the J gene end by 4 bases; junction bases not matched to a gene: 8. Germline CDR1 reads LNHNV; CDR2 reads YYDKDF (reference sequence). The CDR3 is made up of 16 amino acids. CDR3 DNA sequence: TGTGCCACCAGCAGCCTCAGGACAGGCTATAATGAAAAACTGTTTTTT. It encodes CATSSLRTGYNEKLFF. The full variable domain, its missing parts supplied by reference TRBV15 and TRBJ1-4, is DAMVIQNPRYQVTQFGKPVTLSCSQTLNHNVMYWYQQKSSQAPKLLFHYYDKDFNNEADTPDNFQSRRPNTSFCFLDIRSPGLGDTAMYLCATSSLRTGYNEKLFFGSGTQLSVL.

Worth noting for this clonotype: A much larger clone lies one base from this, so it may be a read error. J is TRBJ2-1 and V is TRBV6-2 or TRBV6-3; 7 bases are shared with TRBD1. Per the germline V gene, CDR1 is MNHEY and CDR2 is SVGEGT. This CDR3 comprises 15 residues. The CDR3 nucleotides are TGTGCCAGCAGGCAGCGGACAGGAATTCTTCCTGAGCAGATCTTC. This translates into CASRQRTGILPEQIF.

This clonotype was detected many times. The chain links TRBV16 to TRBJ1-5; TRBD1 matches at 8 bases. The V gene's germline CDR1 is KGHSY and CDR2 FQNENV. The V and J ends lost 3 bases and 3 bases, in that order; junction bases with no gene match: 4. The CDR3 consists of 15 residues. Written as DNA, the CDR3 is TGTGCCAGCAGCCAGGTGACAGGGGACAATCAGCCCCAGCATTTT. Translation: CASSQVTGDNQPQHF. Drawing the rest from reference TRBV16 and TRBJ1-5, the complete variable domain is GEEVAQTPKHLVRGEGQKAKLYCAPIKGHSYVFWYQQVLKNEFKFLISFQNENVFDETGMPKERFSAKCLPNSPCSLEIQATKLEDSAVYFCASSQVTGDNQPQHFGDGTRLSIL.